A selection of T cell receptor beta chains follows, all from one sample in a study of blood T cell repertoires in COVID-19. Profiling relied on immunoSEQ multiplex PCR, and the TCRdb table lists in-frame clones only, not all of them. In the table there are 60,000 to 80,000 clones, around nine tenths of which are singletons. The sequenced material came from peripheral blood. The receptors shown here come from a human donor in a cohort sampled during active COVID-19. The CDR3 runs from the conserved cysteine through the conserved F or W. A D gene is named only where the DNA matches it firmly. Clone size is given for some rows only: seen once, a few or many times, or a class if the clone is expanded.

TRBJ2-4 - - TRBV30 CAWAGDLGNIQYF TGTGCCTGGGCCGGGGATCTCGGAAACATTCAGTACTTC
TRBJ2-3 - - TRBV5-6 CASSTSWDTQYF TGTGCCAGCAGCACGAGCTGGGATACGCAGTATTTT
TRBJ2-3 - TRBD1 TRBV9 CASSLQGAFTDTQYF TGTGCCAGCAGCTTACAGGGGGCCTTCACAGATACGCAGTATTTT
TRBJ2-7 - - TRBV19 CASSSRGTVTYEQYF TGTGCCAGTAGCTCTCGGGGGACAGTCACATACGAGCAGTACTTC
TRBJ2-1 - - TRBV3-1/TRBV3-2 CASSYGSSYNEQFF TGTGCCAGCAGTTATGGGAGCTCCTACAATGAGCAGTTCTTC
TRBJ1-4 - - TRBV6-5 CASSSSFDRPNEKLFF TGTGCCAGCAGTTCTTCTTTCGACAGGCCGAATGAAAAACTGTTTTTT
TRBJ2-3 - TRBD2 TRBV9 CASSAGGGTDTQYF TGTGCCAGCAGCGCGGGAGGGGGCACAGATACGCAGTATTTT
TRBJ2-1 - TRBD2 TRBV5-6 CASSLVYSGSLYNEQFF TGTGCCAGCAGCTTGGTGTATAGCGGGAGTCTTTACAATGAGCAGTTCTTC
TRBJ2-3 - TRBD1 TRBV5-1 CASSWGTGGIVDTQYF TGCGCCAGCAGCTGGGGGACAGGGGGCATTGTAGATACGCAGTATTTT
TRBJ1-1 - TRBD1 TRBV29-1 CSSIGGTGISEAFF TGCAGCTCCATCGGCGGGACAGGGATTTCTGAAGCTTTCTTT
TRBJ2-7 - TRBD2 TRBV30 CAWTRGGPSYEQYF TGTGCCTGGACCCGGGGGGGCCCCTCCTACGAGCAGTACTTC
TRBJ2-2 - TRBD2 TRBV2 CASSDPFSSGRAYWELFF TGTGCCAGCAGTGATCCCTTTTCTAGCGGGAGGGCCTATTGGGAGCTGTTTTTT
TRBJ1-2 - TRBD1 TRBV13 CASSSDRGFSYGYTF TGTGCCAGTAGCTCGGACAGGGGCTTCTCCTATGGCTACACCTTC
TRBJ2-5 - TRBD2 TRBV9 CASSVEMGGYQETQYF TGTGCCAGCAGCGTAGAAATGGGGGGGTACCAAGAGACCCAGTACTTC
TRBJ2-3 - TRBD1 TRBV18 CASSFLPGQGAGDTQYF TGTGCCAGCTCATTTTTACCGGGACAGGGGGCCGGAGATACGCAGTATTTT
TRBJ2-5 once TRBD2 TRBV5-4 CASSTGLVMQTQYF TGTGCCAGCAGCACGGGACTAGTTATGCAGACCCAGTACTTC
TRBJ2-5 - TRBD1 TRBV18 CASSPPWGQGRETQYF TGTGCCAGCTCACCACCCTGGGGACAGGGGAGAGAGACCCAGTACTTC
TRBJ2-2 - TRBD2 TRBV3-1/TRBV3-2 CASSSGTRPTGELFF TGTGCCAGCAGCTCCGGGACTAGGCCTACCGGGGAGCTGTTTTTT
TRBJ1-5 - - TRBV27 CASSLTGNQPQHF TGTGCCAGCAGTTTGACAGGCAATCAGCCCCAGCATTTT
TRBJ2-3 - - TRBV6-5 CASSSGQGLDTQYF TGTGCCAGCAGTAGTGGGCAGGGGTTGGATACGCAGTATTTT
TRBJ2-3 - - TRBV12-3/TRBV12-4 CASKGLTNTQYF TGTGCCAGCAAGGGACTCACAAATACGCAGTATTTT
TRBJ2-7 - - TRBV6-6 CASSAWRGLDEQYF TGTGCCAGCAGTGCCTGGCGGGGGCTCGACGAGCAGTACTTC
TRBJ1-5 - TRBD1 TRBV28 CASSFPPGTENQPQHF TGTGCCAGCAGTTTCCCCCCCGGGACAGAGAATCAGCCCCAGCATTTT
TRBJ1-5 - - TRBV10-3 CAISDRARGNQPQHF TGTGCCATCAGTGATAGGGCCAGGGGCAATCAGCCCCAGCATTTT
TRBJ1-2 - - TRBV12-3/TRBV12-4 CASSTGNGYTF TGTGCCAGCAGCACAGGAAACGGCTACACCTTC
TRBJ1-2 - TRBD1 TRBV2 CASGPGQGVFDYGYTF TGTGCCAGCGGCCCTGGACAGGGGGTGTTTGACTATGGCTACACCTTC
TRBJ2-7 - TRBD1 TRBV6-6 CASMWGIQGDGEQYF TGTGCCAGCATGTGGGGGATACAGGGGGATGGCGAGCAGTACTTC
TRBJ2-5 - TRBD2 TRBV7-9 CASSQAMTSGLAKETQYF TGTGCCAGCAGCCAAGCAATGACTAGCGGGCTCGCGAAAGAGACCCAGTACTTC
TRBJ2-1 - - TRBV9 CASSAPPGDNEQFF TGTGCCAGCAGCGCCCCCCCCGGGGACAATGAGCAGTTCTTC
TRBJ1-2 - - TRBV10-3 CAISEQSPGLYGYTF TGTGCCATCAGTGAGCAAAGTCCGGGATTGTATGGCTACACCTTC
TRBJ2-1 - - TRBV7-2 CASSRLRGQSSYNEQFF TGTGCCAGCAGCCGGCTGCGCGGTCAGAGCTCCTACAATGAGCAGTTCTTC
TRBJ1-1 once - TRBV30 CAWRYYGGDTEAFF TGTGCCTGGAGGTACTATGGGGGGGACACTGAAGCTTTCTTT
TRBJ2-1 - TRBD1 TRBV19 CASSSRTGWEFF TGTGCCAGTAGTTCCCGGACAGGGTGGGAGTTCTTC
TRBJ1-5 - - TRBV30 CAWSVAAGPGQPQHF TGTGCCTGGAGTGTAGCGGCGGGCCCCGGTCAGCCCCAGCATTTT
TRBJ1-1 - TRBD1 TRBV19 CATSPGQMNTEAFF TGTGCCACCTCCCCGGGACAGATGAACACTGAAGCTTTCTTT
TRBJ2-5 - - TRBV7-8 CASSSGVVGETQYF TGTGCCAGCAGCTCAGGGGTTGTAGGAGAGACCCAGTACTTC
TRBJ1-1 - - TRBV7-9 CASSPQGREEAFF TGTGCCAGCAGCCCCCAAGGACGGGAGGAAGCTTTCTTT
TRBJ2-7 - TRBD1 TRBV7-9 CASSPGDRGSYEQYF TGTGCCAGCAGCCCGGGGGACAGGGGATCCTACGAGCAGTACTTC
TRBJ1-1 - TRBD1 TRBV9 CASSGRQGASAEAFF TGTGCCAGCAGCGGGCGACAGGGGGCAAGCGCTGAAGCTTTCTTT
TRBJ1-2 few - TRBV5-6 CASSWQDVPNYGYTF TGTGCCAGCAGCTGGCAGGATGTGCCTAACTATGGCTACACCTTC
TRBJ1-4 - - TRBV5-4 CASSPSATNEKLFF TGTGCCAGCAGCCCGAGCGCAACTAATGAAAAACTGTTTTTT
TRBJ1-1 - - TRBV4-3 CASSNGWSLNTEAFF TGCGCCAGCAGCAACGGGTGGTCCTTGAACACTGAAGCTTTCTTT
TRBJ1-1 - - TRBV5-1 CASSLPPSTEAFF TGCGCCAGCAGCTTGCCCCCTTCCACTGAAGCTTTCTTT
TRBJ2-2 - TRBD2 TRBV4-2 CASSPRQRAGGNTGELFF TGTGCCAGCAGCCCACGACAGCGGGCGGGAGGAAACACCGGGGAGCTGTTTTTT
TRBJ1-1 - - TRBV7-2 CASSLTVSYTEAFF TGTGCCAGCAGCTTAACGGTATCTTACACTGAAGCTTTCTTT
TRBJ1-2 - - TRBV19 CASKGYGYTF TGTGCCAGTAAGGGGTATGGCTACACCTTC
TRBJ2-7 - TRBD1 TRBV29-1 CSVGPTGQGEVGEQYF TGCAGCGTTGGGCCTACGGGACAGGGGGAGGTGGGGGAGCAGTACTTC
TRBJ2-1 - - TRBV6-5 CASSYSTGIYNEQFF TGTGCCAGCAGTTACTCAACAGGGATCTACAATGAGCAGTTCTTC
TRBJ2-3 - - TRBV2 CASSDPQGQDTQYF TGTGCCAGCAGTGACCCGCAGGGGCAAGATACGCAGTATTTT
TRBJ1-2 - - TRBV5-4 CASSSNPLGRPYGYTF TGTGCCAGCAGCTCCAATCCCCTTGGGAGGCCCTATGGCTACACCTTC
TRBJ2-7 - TRBD2 TRBV27 CASRIALAADEQYF TGTGCCAGCAGAATCGCACTAGCGGCCGACGAGCAGTACTTC
TRBJ1-1 - - TRBV5-4 CASSLVGGTAEAFF TGTGCCAGCAGCTTGGTGGGGGGAACGGCTGAAGCTTTCTTT
TRBJ2-7 once - TRBV4-1 CASSQTPAGFEQYF TGCGCCAGCAGCCAAACCCCGGCGGGGTTCGAGCAGTACTTC
TRBJ2-1 - - TRBV9 CASSVGGAYNEQFF TGTGCCAGCAGCGTAGGGGGCGCCTACAATGAGCAGTTCTTC
TRBJ2-3 - - TRBV2 CASDQQGSLTDTQYF TGTGCCAGCGATCAACAGGGTTCTCTCACAGATACGCAGTATTTT
TRBJ1-5 - TRBD1 TRBV9 CASSDGTGSHQPQHF TGTGCCAGCAGCGACGGGACAGGGAGTCACCAGCCCCAGCATTTT
TRBJ2-1 few TRBD2 TRBV18 CASSTRLAGDNEQFF TGTGCCAGCTCAACAAGACTAGCGGGAGATAATGAGCAGTTCTTC
TRBJ2-7 medium-sized - TRBV5-1 CASSLPGTPSEQYF TGCGCCAGCAGCTTGCCCGGGACACCCTCCGAGCAGTACTTC
TRBJ2-1 - - TRBV19 CASTAFSGSEWNEQFF TGTGCCAGTACCGCGTTTAGTGGGAGTGAGTGGAATGAGCAGTTCTTC